The 15 T cell receptor beta chains below all came from one sample that was sequenced in a study of T cell repertoires in cytomegalovirus infection. Each CDR3 protein is one row after TCRdb ran MiXCR on the reads. The sample holds some 940,000 distinct CDR3 sequences, roughly 31% seen once. For these receptors, no antigen is known. The sample was cultured CD8+ T cells from PBMCs, taken from culture after CMV antigen stimulation. These receptors all stem from a human donor in good health (CMV status not recorded). Some clones in this sample may be carry-over from other donors' samples.

This chain connects TRBV6-4 to TRBJ2-1, with D hard to call. This CDR3 has 14 residues. Looked up from germline, CDR1 is MRHNA and CDR2 is SNTAGT. Trimming removed 2 bases from V and 7 bases from J, with 12 bases in between. CDR3 nucleotides: TGTGCCAGCAGTGACAAGGCCGATTATAATGAGCAGTTCTTC. This translates into CASSDKADYNEQFF.

This clonotype was seen a handful of times. The chain employs TRBV27 and TRBJ2-3; TRBD2 might be the D (5 bases). Deletions cut 3 bases from V and 4 bases from J, with 20 bases between. The germline V gene encodes CDR1 MNHEY and CDR2 SMNVEV (reference sequence). The CDR3 runs to 17 residues. This chain's CDR3 is CASSLFATGIYPDTQYF. The CDR3 coding sequence is TGTGCCAGCAGTTTGTTCGCGACGGGGATTTACCCAGATACGCAGTATTTT.

The CDR3 coding sequence is TGTGCCACCAGCAGAGATCGGGGAGTGGGTCAGCCCCAGCATTTT. As protein: CATSRDRGVGQPQHF. This sequence joins TRBV15 and TRBJ1-5; no clear D. This CDR3 region has 15 residues. V was clipped by 0 bases and J by 6 bases, with 12 bases between them. Per germline, CDR1 LNHNV and CDR2 YYDKDF (reference sequence).

This clonotype occurred a few times. The rearrangement links TRBV15 to TRBJ1-1, with 9 bases lining up with TRBD1. With V trimmed by 0 bases and J by 0 bases, 5 bases remained unmatched. CDR1 is LNHNV, CDR2 YYDKDF, per germline (reference sequence). The CDR3 is 17 residues long. The CDR3 sequence: CATSRDKTGGLNTEAFF. CDR3 in DNA: TGTGCCACCAGCAGAGATAAGACAGGGGGGCTGAACACTGAAGCTTTCTTT.

Turning to this clonotype: A read error may explain this, as a much larger clone is one base away. This sequence joins TRBV7-2 and TRBJ1-2, with D maybe TRBD1 (5 bases). The CDR3 length is 14 residues. Between the trimmed V and J ends, which lost 4 bases and 1 base, there was a span of 10 bases. Germline loops: CDR1 SGHTA, CDR2 FQGNSA. The CDR3 reads CASSSRQLNYGYTF. DNA for the CDR3: TGTGCCAGCAGCTCTCGACAGCTTAACTATGGCTACACCTTC. Together with reference TRBV7-2 and TRBJ1-2, the CDR3 gives the full variable domain: GAGVSQSPSNKVTEKGKDVELRCDPISGHTALYWYRQSLGQGLEFLIYFQGNSAPDKSGLPSDRFSAERTGGSVSTLTIQRTQQEDSAVYLCASSSRQLNYGYTFGSGTRLTVV.

V gene TRBV28 combines with J gene TRBJ2-5; 9 bases are a match to TRBD1. This CDR3 region has 19 residues. J gave up 5 bases and V 4 bases, and 20 bases lay outside the gene matches. The germline V gene has CDR1 MDHEN and CDR2 SYDVKM. CDR3 protein: CASSWAPGQGWLADETQYF. The DNA for the CDR3 is TGTGCCAGCAGTTGGGCCCCGGGACAGGGTTGGCTAGCCGACGAGACCCAGTACTTC.

The chain carries TRBV20-1 and TRBJ2-3, with TRBD1 as a possible D gene (6 bases). Between the trimmed V and J ends, which lost 0 bases and 6 bases, there was a span of 19 bases. The CDR3 covers 16 residues. Germline CDR1 reads DFQATT; CDR2 reads SNEGSKA (reference sequence). The CDR3 loop reads CSARDKLGATWDTQYF. The CDR3 region has the DNA TGCAGTGCTAGAGATAAGCTGGGGGCCACTTGGGATACGCAGTATTTT.

For this clonotype: A much larger clone differs by one base, so this may be a read error. V usage is TRBV7-6 and J usage is TRBJ1-2, with TRBD1 identical over 7 bases. Per germline, CDR1 SGHVS and CDR2 FNYEAQ. This CDR3 has 16 amino acids. Here the CDR3 reads CASSLTRTGLPYDYTF. The CDR3 coding sequence is TGTGCCAGCAGCTTAACACGGACAGGACTCCCCTATGACTACACCTTC.

The chain is built from TRBV6-6 and TRBJ1-1; D call uncertain. The CDR3 loop spans 11 amino acids. In germline, CDR1 is MNHNY, CDR2 SVGAGI (reference sequence). Trimming removed 5 bases from V and 7 bases from J, with 8 bases in between. The CDR3 nucleotides read TGTGCCAGCAGTGACACAATTGAAGCTTTCTTT. Protein: CASSDTIEAFF.

This clonotype is a singleton in its sample. Given a much more abundant clone one base away, this may be a read error. The chain has TRBV7-2 and TRBJ1-2; D unclear. Germline CDR1 SGHTA, CDR2 FQGNSA. This CDR3 is built from 12 residues. As DNA, the CDR3 is TGTGTCGGACTAATGGATAACTATGGCTACACCTTC. Protein sequence: CVGLMDNYGYTF.

The chain employs TRBV7-9 and TRBJ2-3; 7 bases line up with TRBD1. The CDR3 length is 12 residues. The junction had 2 bases not matched to a gene; V was cut back by 4 bases and J by 7 bases. In germline, CDR1 is SEHNR, CDR2 FQNEAQ (reference sequence). This CDR3 is CASSYRGNTQYF. In nucleotides, the CDR3 is TGTGCCAGCAGCTACAGGGGAAATACGCAGTATTTT. The complete variable domain, with remaining parts taken from reference TRBV7-9 and TRBJ2-3, reads DTGVSQNPRHKITKRGQNVTFRCDPISEHNRLYWYRQTLGQGPEFLTYFQNEAQLEKSRLLSDRFSAERPKGSFSTLEIQRTEQGDSAMYLCASSYRGNTQYFGPGTRLTVL.

The chain links TRBV19 to TRBJ2-3; 8 bases line up with TRBD2. V trimming: 7 bases; J trimming: 3 bases; junction bases outside the gene matches: 15. Germline V gene sequence: CDR1 LNHDA, CDR2 SQIVND (reference sequence). The CDR3 loop spans 17 amino acids. The CDR3 DNA sequence: TGTGCCAGTACAAGGGCGGGGGGCCCTGGGTTTACAGATACGCAGTATTTT. Residues: CASTRAGGPGFTDTQYF.

This clonotype was observed a handful of times. The V and J genes are TRBV7-2 and TRBJ2-1; 8 bases are a match to TRBD2. Germline assignment: CDR1 SGHTA and CDR2 FQGNSA. J was trimmed by 4 bases and V by 1 base; bases with no gene match: 9. This CDR3 is built from 17 residues. The chain's CDR3 is CASSLVSGPSGYNEQFF. Here the CDR3 DNA reads TGTGCCAGCAGCTTAGTTTCCGGGCCTAGCGGGTACAATGAGCAGTTCTTC.

This clonotype was detected a few times. The chain has TRBV5-1 and TRBJ1-1, with 7 bases aligning to TRBD1. Germline V gene lookup returns CDR1 SGHRS and CDR2 YFSETQ. CDR3 length: 15 amino acids. V shed 4 bases and J 1 base; nucleotides not matched to a gene: 7. The CDR3 sequence is CASSPGWTGNTEAFF. The CDR3, as DNA: TGCGCCAGCAGCCCCGGATGGACAGGGAACACTGAAGCTTTCTTT.

This clonotype was detected only once. V is TRBV6-6 and J is TRBJ2-7, with TRBD2 matching over 8 bases. Trimming cost V 6 bases and J 2 bases; bases outside gene matches: 9. The CDR3 runs 15 residues. Germline V gene sequence: CDR1 MNHNY, CDR2 SVGAGI (reference sequence). The CDR3 sequence: CASRRGLAVTYEQYV. The DNA of the CDR3 is TGTGCCAGCAGGCGAGGACTAGCAGTTACCTACGAGCAGTACGTC.